This T cell receptor beta chain was sequenced during a study of T cells after yellow fever vaccination (dated by TCRdb to the late 2010s). As for the study more broadly: Libraries from fractions with low cell numbers were prepared with the SMART-Seq v4 Ultra Low Input RNA kit. Bulk TCR alpha and beta repertoires were sequenced longitudinally to track T-cell clones before and after primary and booster YFV17D yellow fever vaccination. The cohort comprised two healthy male donors, one aged 18 to 30 and one aged 30 to 40 years. Blood was collected at multiple timepoints before and after primary and secondary immunization, and bulk PBMC replicates and cell subsets were isolated. The investigation overall reported the following: Compared with the primary T-cell response, the secondary T-cell response was faster but weaker, reaching its peak on day 5 rather than on day 15. After the booster, most clones that had expanded after primary vaccination were detected again (nearly 97% of CD4 and under 90% of CD8), suggesting broad maintenance of memory. Computational filtering was needed because FACS-sorted repertoires could contain abundant contaminating clonotypes from the bulk population. A small share of clonotypes occurred in both CD4 and CD8 compartments, likely arising from convergent recombination. The study included only a couple of donors, which limits how far the findings can be generalized.

This specimen's treatment or condition label, per the study, means: live attenuated yellow fever vaccine strain. At every blood-draw timepoint, two biological replicates of bulk PBMCs were collected. PBMCs were isolated from peripheral blood using a standard Ficoll-Paque protocol. TriZol was used to extract RNA from bulk PBMCs, from CD4 and CD8 fractions, and from dextramer-positive and dextramer-negative fractions. There are 20 amino acids in the CDR3, from cysteine to phenylalanine inclusive. The sequence is cut down to CDR3 DNA, 60 bases in frame from base 1. Trimming removed 7 bases from V and 4 bases from J; the gene matches leave 22 bases unexplained. CDR1 and CDR2, per the germline V gene (reference sequence), are LNHDA and SQIVND. About this clonotype itself: Its antigen has not been determined. Per-base qualities were not stored, and no clone one base away is much larger.

Sequencer: Illumina NovaSeq 6000. Synthesis of TCR cDNA relied on 5'RACE template switching, a step that introduced a universal primer site along with unique molecular identifiers. cDNA synthesis was primed from both the TCR alpha and TCR beta constant segments. Libraries were amplified in two PCR steps, with sample barcodes and sequencing adapters added in the second step. Libraries were sequenced on Illumina HiSeq 2500 (2x100 bp) or NovaSeq (2x150 bp). The paper's processing steps were these. MIGEC handled demultiplexing of reads and collapsing into UMI consensus sequences, while MiXCR performed V(D)J alignment. Clonotypes responding to the vaccine were identified with edgeR on replicate PBMC samples, with the criteria of FDR below 0.01 and a log2 fold change above 5 up to day 15. CD4 or CD8 identity was assigned to each bulk clonotype according to whether the clonotype was present at higher abundance in the sequenced CD4 repertoire or the sequenced CD8 repertoire. TCRdb trimmed the raw reads at Q25, called clones with MiXCR and kept productive beta chains. Rows matching on CDR3 protein sequence are summarized as one entry with the most common DNA and genes. Clone size and V and J calls follow TCRdb, not the original study. Across this sample there are about 340,000 distinct CDR3 sequences, with almost 4% seen only once. Together, the top ten hold roughly a quarter of the sample.

The sequenced sample was PBMCs, obtained 5 days after the yellow fever booster vaccination. This TCR was recovered from a man in his late teens or twenties who received the YFV17D yellow fever vaccine. This sequence uses TRBV19 and TRBJ1-6; 7 bases in between match TRBD1. The DNA sequence is as follows: TGTGCCAGTAACGGACGGAGCCGGGACAGTGAGATTGCGTATAATTCACCCCTCCACTTT. This codes for CASNGRSRDSEIAYNSPLHF.